This is a list of T cell receptor beta chains from one sample in a study of blood T cells in healthy people across ages. TCRdb reprocessed the 5' RACE reads via MiXCR and lists one record per CDR3 protein. Here the sample spans about 1.4 million distinct CDR3 sequences, 55% to 75% being singletons. Sequenced input: blood. The receptors stem from a man younger than 35 in good health. Each CDR3 is given with its conserved first and last residue. Each record gives: V gene, J gene, D gene, clone size, CDR3 DNA, CDR3 protein. D genes are given only for firm matches. Clone size is not always given. Where it is, it says once, few, many or a class for expanded clones.

v_gene: TRBV29-1; j_gene: TRBJ2-1; d_gene: -; abundance: few; CDR3nt: TGCAGCGCCACCAGGGTTTACAATGAGCAGTTCTTC; CDR3aa: CSATRVYNEQFF
v_gene: TRBV4-1; j_gene: TRBJ1-4; d_gene: -; abundance: -; CDR3nt: TGCGCCAGCAGCCGATCCGGACAAGTCTCTCGAAATGAAAAACTGTTTTTT; CDR3aa: CASSRSGQVSRNEKLFF
v_gene: TRBV6-6; j_gene: TRBJ1-1; d_gene: -; abundance: -; CDR3nt: TGTGCCAGCAGTGACGGGGTGGGGAACACTGAAGCTTTCTTT; CDR3aa: CASSDGVGNTEAFF
v_gene: TRBV25-1; j_gene: TRBJ1-1; d_gene: -; abundance: -; CDR3nt: TGTGCCAGCACCTGGGACACTGAAGCTTTCTTT; CDR3aa: CASTWDTEAFF
v_gene: TRBV5-1; j_gene: TRBJ2-4; d_gene: TRBD1; abundance: -; CDR3nt: TGCGCCAGCAGCAAGGGACAGTGGGTATCCCAAAACATTCAGTACTTC; CDR3aa: CASSKGQWVSQNIQYF
v_gene: TRBV5-4; j_gene: TRBJ2-1; d_gene: -; abundance: once; CDR3nt: TGTGCCAGCAGCTTGATCGGGAGCTCCTACAATGAGCAGTTCTTC; CDR3aa: CASSLIGSSYNEQFF
v_gene: TRBV15; j_gene: TRBJ2-1; d_gene: -; abundance: -; CDR3nt: TGTGCCACCAGCAGGATACCTAGTGGTTTCAATGAGCAGTTCTTC; CDR3aa: CATSRIPSGFNEQFF
v_gene: TRBV14; j_gene: TRBJ1-1; d_gene: -; abundance: -; CDR3nt: TGTGCCAGCAGCCAGTTTGTTGACACTGAAGCTTTCTTT; CDR3aa: CASSQFVDTEAFF
v_gene: TRBV7-9; j_gene: TRBJ2-1; d_gene: -; abundance: -; CDR3nt: TGTGCCAGCAGCCCCCCCGTTGCAGCGGGTCAGCAGTTCTTC; CDR3aa: CASSPPVAAGQQFF
v_gene: TRBV6-6; j_gene: TRBJ2-7; d_gene: -; abundance: once; CDR3nt: TGTGCCAGCAGTCCCTTCCGTGGGGGGTCCTCCGAGCAGTACTTC; CDR3aa: CASSPFRGGSSEQYF
v_gene: TRBV27; j_gene: TRBJ2-1; d_gene: -; abundance: -; CDR3nt: TGTGCCAGCAGTCCACCTTCGGGCCCCAATGAGCAGTTCTTC; CDR3aa: CASSPPSGPNEQFF
v_gene: TRBV6-5; j_gene: TRBJ2-3; d_gene: -; abundance: -; CDR3nt: TGTGCCAGCAGCATACGGGGGTCTAGCACAGATACGCAGTATTTT; CDR3aa: CASSIRGSSTDTQYF
v_gene: TRBV4-2; j_gene: TRBJ2-2; d_gene: -; abundance: -; CDR3nt: TGTGCCAGCAGCCAAGGACTCTATGGGGAGCTGTTTTTT; CDR3aa: CASSQGLYGELFF
v_gene: TRBV7-8; j_gene: TRBJ1-4; d_gene: -; abundance: -; CDR3nt: TGTGCCAGCAGCTTAGCCTACCACAGCGCCGGAGCCCTCAATGAAAAACTGTTTTTT; CDR3aa: CASSLAYHSAGALNEKLFF
v_gene: TRBV6-5; j_gene: TRBJ2-7; d_gene: -; abundance: once; CDR3nt: TGTGTCAGCACCACCTTCGAGGGGTACGAGCAGTACTTC; CDR3aa: CVSTTFEGYEQYF
v_gene: TRBV6-4; j_gene: TRBJ2-1; d_gene: TRBD2; abundance: -; CDR3nt: TGTGCCAGCAGTGAAGAACCGGGACTAGCATACAATGAGCAGTTCTTC; CDR3aa: CASSEEPGLAYNEQFF
v_gene: TRBV20-1; j_gene: TRBJ2-3; d_gene: TRBD2; abundance: few; CDR3nt: TGCAGTGCTAGAGATACAAGCGGGAGGTCAGATACGCAGTATTTT; CDR3aa: CSARDTSGRSDTQYF
v_gene: TRBV20-1; j_gene: TRBJ2-7; d_gene: -; abundance: -; CDR3nt: TGCAGTGCTAGTGCGGTTAACTACAATGAGCAGTACTTC; CDR3aa: CSASAVNYNEQYF
v_gene: TRBV12-3/TRBV12-4; j_gene: TRBJ1-4; d_gene: TRBD1; abundance: -; CDR3nt: TGTGCCAGCAGTTCACCCCAGGGGGAGGGAAATGAAAAACTGTTTTTT; CDR3aa: CASSSPQGEGNEKLFF
v_gene: TRBV6-6; j_gene: TRBJ2-7; d_gene: TRBD2; abundance: -; CDR3nt: TGTGCCGCATCTCCCCGGGGGAGGGGCTACGAGCAGTACTTC; CDR3aa: CAASPRGRGYEQYF
v_gene: TRBV11-2; j_gene: TRBJ2-5; d_gene: TRBD1; abundance: -; CDR3nt: TGTGCCAGCAGCCGTCCGGGACAGGGGCTCCAAGAGACCCAGTACTTC; CDR3aa: CASSRPGQGLQETQYF
v_gene: TRBV28; j_gene: TRBJ2-1; d_gene: -; abundance: -; CDR3nt: TGTGCCAGCAGGATAGAACAGGGCTACAATGAGCAGTTCTTC; CDR3aa: CASRIEQGYNEQFF
v_gene: TRBV11-2; j_gene: TRBJ2-1; d_gene: -; abundance: -; CDR3nt: TGTGCCAGCAGCCTATGGCAGCGGTCGGTCAATGAGCAGTTCTTC; CDR3aa: CASSLWQRSVNEQFF
v_gene: TRBV7-8; j_gene: TRBJ2-1; d_gene: TRBD2; abundance: -; CDR3nt: TGTGCCAGCAGCTTAGCGCCCGGCGGACTAGCGGCCCTCGATGAGCAGTTCTTC; CDR3aa: CASSLAPGGLAALDEQFF
v_gene: TRBV10-3; j_gene: TRBJ2-1; d_gene: TRBD1; abundance: -; CDR3nt: TGTGCCATCAGTGACCCGGGGACAGGGGTATATGAGCAGTTCTTC; CDR3aa: CAISDPGTGVYEQFF
v_gene: TRBV6-1; j_gene: TRBJ2-5; d_gene: -; abundance: -; CDR3nt: TGTGCCAGCAGTGAAGGGCTCTACCAAGAGACCCAGTACTTC; CDR3aa: CASSEGLYQETQYF
v_gene: TRBV29-1; j_gene: TRBJ1-2; d_gene: -; abundance: -; CDR3nt: TGCAGCGCCGGTACAGATCTTAACTATGGCTACACCTTC; CDR3aa: CSAGTDLNYGYTF
v_gene: TRBV5-6; j_gene: TRBJ2-6; d_gene: -; abundance: few; CDR3nt: TGTGCCAGCAGCAGGACGGCTATCTCTGGGGCCAACGTCCTGACTTTC; CDR3aa: CASSRTAISGANVLTF
v_gene: TRBV12-3/TRBV12-4; j_gene: TRBJ2-3; d_gene: TRBD2; abundance: -; CDR3nt: TGTGCCAGCAGTTTTATGGGACTAGCAGGAGATACGCAGTATTTT; CDR3aa: CASSFMGLAGDTQYF
v_gene: TRBV7-8; j_gene: TRBJ2-5; d_gene: -; abundance: -; CDR3nt: TGTGCCAGCGGCCCAACAAGAGAGACCCAGTACTTC; CDR3aa: CASGPTRETQYF
v_gene: TRBV29-1; j_gene: TRBJ2-7; d_gene: -; abundance: few; CDR3nt: TGCCTTAGAACCTACGAGCAGTACTTC; CDR3aa: CLRTYEQYF
v_gene: TRBV5-1; j_gene: TRBJ2-3; d_gene: TRBD1; abundance: -; CDR3nt: TGCGCCAGCAGCTTCCGACAGGGCCAGCCAGATACGCAGTATTTT; CDR3aa: CASSFRQGQPDTQYF
v_gene: TRBV19; j_gene: TRBJ2-7; d_gene: -; abundance: -; CDR3nt: TGTGCCAGTAGTATAGATCCCCGGGACATAACCTACGAGCAGTACTTC; CDR3aa: CASSIDPRDITYEQYF
v_gene: TRBV20-1; j_gene: TRBJ2-3; d_gene: TRBD1; abundance: once; CDR3nt: TGCAGTGCGAAACAGGGGACGGGCACAGATACGCAGTATTTT; CDR3aa: CSAKQGTGTDTQYF
v_gene: TRBV6-1; j_gene: TRBJ1-5; d_gene: -; abundance: once; CDR3nt: TGTGCCAGCAGTGACCGCGATCAGCCCCAGCATTTT; CDR3aa: CASSDRDQPQHF
v_gene: TRBV7-9; j_gene: TRBJ2-5; d_gene: -; abundance: -; CDR3nt: TGTGCCAGCAGCCTTAGCGGAAGTTTGGGAGCCCGGTATCAAGAGACCCAGTACTTC; CDR3aa: CASSLSGSLGARYQETQYF
v_gene: TRBV29-1; j_gene: TRBJ2-7; d_gene: TRBD2; abundance: -; CDR3nt: TGCAGCGTTGAAGACCCCTTTAGCGGGTCATTGGGGAATGAGCAGTACTTC; CDR3aa: CSVEDPFSGSLGNEQYF
v_gene: TRBV10-2; j_gene: TRBJ1-2; d_gene: TRBD1; abundance: once; CDR3nt: TGCGCCAGCAAACCGGGACAGGGTTTTTCGTGGGGCTACACCTTC; CDR3aa: CASKPGQGFSWGYTF
v_gene: TRBV4-3; j_gene: TRBJ1-2; d_gene: -; abundance: few; CDR3nt: TGCGCCAGCAGCCAATCAGGGGCCGGCTACACCTTC; CDR3aa: CASSQSGAGYTF
v_gene: TRBV6-2/TRBV6-3; j_gene: TRBJ2-5; d_gene: -; abundance: -; CDR3nt: TGTGCCAGCAGTCGGGGGATAGTCGAGACCCAGTACTTC; CDR3aa: CASSRGIVETQYF
v_gene: TRBV12-3/TRBV12-4; j_gene: TRBJ1-4; d_gene: TRBD1; abundance: few; CDR3nt: TGTGCCAGCAGGGACAGGGGAGCAACTAATGAAAAACTGTTTTTT; CDR3aa: CASRDRGATNEKLFF
v_gene: TRBV13; j_gene: TRBJ2-7; d_gene: -; abundance: -; CDR3nt: TGTGCCAGCAGCGTTTATACGGGGGCCTCCTACGAGCAGTACTTC; CDR3aa: CASSVYTGASYEQYF
v_gene: TRBV10-3; j_gene: TRBJ2-1; d_gene: -; abundance: once; CDR3nt: TGTGCCATAGCATGGGTGGATTATGAGCAGTTCTTC; CDR3aa: CAIAWVDYEQFF
v_gene: TRBV7-9; j_gene: TRBJ2-5; d_gene: TRBD2; abundance: once; CDR3nt: TGTGCCAGCAGCCGGGAGGCTTTTCAAGAGACCCAGTACTTC; CDR3aa: CASSREAFQETQYF
v_gene: TRBV10-3; j_gene: TRBJ1-4; d_gene: TRBD1; abundance: few; CDR3nt: TGTGCCATCAGCAAGGGACAGAGTGGAATCCAATTTGGAAAACTGTTTTTT; CDR3aa: CAISKGQSGIQFGKLFF
v_gene: TRBV21-1; j_gene: TRBJ2-4; d_gene: -; abundance: -; CDR3nt: TGTGCCAGCAGCAAAGAAAGTGAGGCGAGAAGGGAGCAGTACTTC; CDR3aa: CASSKESEARREQYF
v_gene: TRBV4-1; j_gene: TRBJ1-4; d_gene: -; abundance: once; CDR3nt: TGCGCCAGCAGCCAAGCTCAGGGGCTTTATGAAAAACTGTTTTTT; CDR3aa: CASSQAQGLYEKLFF
v_gene: TRBV10-3; j_gene: TRBJ2-7; d_gene: -; abundance: -; CDR3nt: TGTGCCATCAGTGAGATGGAAAGCTACGAGCAGTACTTC; CDR3aa: CAISEMESYEQYF
v_gene: TRBV4-2; j_gene: TRBJ2-5; d_gene: TRBD1; abundance: -; CDR3nt: TGTGCCAGCAGCCCACACGAGATCCGATGGGACAGGGTTAACCAAGAGACCCAGTACTTC; CDR3aa: CASSPHEIRWDRVNQETQYF
v_gene: TRBV28; j_gene: TRBJ1-2; d_gene: -; abundance: few; CDR3nt: TGTGCCAGCAGTCGCCGGCCTGGAAACTATGGCTACACCTTC; CDR3aa: CASSRRPGNYGYTF
v_gene: TRBV29-1; j_gene: TRBJ2-1; d_gene: TRBD1; abundance: many; CDR3nt: TGCAGCGTTGAAGGGACAGGGGTTGATGAGCAGTTCTTC; CDR3aa: CSVEGTGVDEQFF
v_gene: TRBV27; j_gene: TRBJ2-1; d_gene: TRBD2; abundance: -; CDR3nt: TGTGCCAGCAGTTTCGGGAGGTACGCTGAGCAGTTCTTC; CDR3aa: CASSFGRYAEQFF
v_gene: TRBV27; j_gene: TRBJ2-1; d_gene: TRBD1; abundance: -; CDR3nt: TGTGCCAGCAGTAGGACAGGGTACAATGAGCAGTTCTTC; CDR3aa: CASSRTGYNEQFF
v_gene: TRBV20-1; j_gene: TRBJ2-5; d_gene: -; abundance: once; CDR3nt: TGCAGTGCTAGACCGGGACTCCCGTCTGAGCAGTACTTC; CDR3aa: CSARPGLPSEQYF
v_gene: TRBV5-6; j_gene: TRBJ2-4; d_gene: TRBD1; abundance: once; CDR3nt: TGTGCCAGCAGCCCAACCCGATCACAGGGGGCGCGAGAGCAGTACTTC; CDR3aa: CASSPTRSQGAREQYF
v_gene: TRBV10-2; j_gene: TRBJ1-5; d_gene: -; abundance: once; CDR3nt: TGCGCCAGCAGTGGTGGGCCCAAAGTGGCCCCCCAGCATTTT; CDR3aa: CASSGGPKVAPQHF